Below are 20 T cell receptor beta chains sequenced from a single sample in a study of blood T cell repertoires in COVID-19. The protocol was immunoSEQ multiplex PCR, while the TCRdb copy is restricted to in-frame clones and leaves out a portion. The sample yields approximately 500,000 clones, roughly 89% seen once. Sequencing input: peripheral blood. These receptors were obtained from a woman aged 45-65 years with COVID-19, enrolled during active disease.

V and J are TRBV24-1 and TRBJ2-1; TRBD2 matches at 9 bases. The junction had 10 bases not matched to a gene; V was cut back by 4 bases and J by 4 bases. Germline V CDR1 and CDR2: KGHDR, SFDVKD. The CDR3 consists of 17 residues. CDR3 sequence: CATSDTSTSGAYNEQFF. The CDR3 DNA follows: TGTGCCACCAGTGACACCTCGACTAGCGGAGCTTACAATGAGCAGTTCTTC.

The rearrangement uses TRBV7-9 and TRBJ1-1, with TRBD1 matching 9 bases. V was pared by 5 bases and J by 0 bases, with 7 bases of the junction left unmatched. The CDR3 has 16 amino acids. CDR1 and CDR2 (germline): SEHNR, FQNEAQ (reference sequence). DNA of the CDR3: TGTGCCAGCAGCCCCCAGGACAGGGGAATGAACACTGAAGCTTTCTTT. Translation gives CASSPQDRGMNTEAFF.

In its sample, this clone was seen once. The J gene is TRBJ1-1, the V gene TRBV29-1; possible D gene TRBD1, 6 bases. Germline CDR1 SQVTM, CDR2 ANQGSEA. The CDR3 totals 13 residues. V gave up 6 bases and J gave up 4 bases, with 15 bases separating them. CDR3 DNA sequence: TGCAGCGTGGACCACAGGGCCAGCACTGAAGCTTTCTTT. Translated, it gives CSVDHRASTEAFF.

The count of this clone is one. The chain combines TRBV5-4 with TRBJ2-7; 9 nucleotides align to TRBD1. Germline V gives CDR1 SGHNT, CDR2 YYREEE (reference sequence). This CDR3 region has 15 residues. V lost 2 bases, J lost 6 bases, and 9 bases stayed unmatched. The CDR3 DNA follows: TGTGCCAGCAGCTTAAGGACAGGGGTTACTTTCGAGCAGTACTTC. This codes for CASSLRTGVTFEQYF.

This sequence joins TRBV7-9 and TRBJ1-6; D may be TRBD1 (5 bases). V was trimmed by 11 bases and J by 8 bases, leaving 19 bases between them. This CDR3 has 14 amino acids. CDR1 is SEHNR, CDR2 FQNEAQ, per germline (reference sequence). CDR3 coding DNA: TGTGCCGGTAATCAGGGAAATCGGGATTCACCCCTCCACTTT. Protein sequence: CAGNQGNRDSPLHF.

The chain joins TRBV30 to TRBJ2-7; D possibly corresponds to TRBD2 (5 bases). Per germline, CDR1 GTSNPN and CDR2 SVGIG (reference sequence). The CDR3 has 13 amino acids. V dropped 2 bases and J dropped 3 bases, with 11 bases sitting between them. In nucleotides, the CDR3 is TGTGCCTGGAGTTGGACTGAGGACTACGAGCAGTACTTC. Protein: CAWSWTEDYEQYF.

The chain combines TRBV10-3 with TRBJ2-7; 9 nucleotides agree with TRBD1. J gave up 5 bases and V 0 bases, and 5 bases lay outside the gene matches. Looked up from germline, CDR1 is ENHRY and CDR2 is SYGVKD. The CDR3 has 15 residues. The chain's CDR3 is CAISESGTGTHEQYF. In DNA, the CDR3 is TGTGCCATCAGTGAGTCAGGGACAGGGACCCACGAGCAGTACTTC.

Turning to this clone: This sample also contains other DNA sequences that code for the same CDR3. CDR3 amino acids: CASSPGQTYGYTF. DNA for the CDR3: TGTGCCAGCAGCCCGGGACAGACCTATGGCTACACCTTC. The genes are TRBV5-6 and TRBJ1-2; 7 bases agree with TRBD1. CDR3 length equals 13 residues. After removal of 4 bases from V and 4 bases from J, the junction contained 4 bases not matched to a gene. Germline V CDR1 and CDR2: SGHDT, YYEEEE.

This clone was seen a single time. Other DNA sequences within the sample encode an identical CDR3. This rearrangement joins TRBV9 to TRBJ1-1, with D unresolved. There are 13 residues in the CDR3. Germline V lookup: CDR1 SGDLS, CDR2 YYNGEE. The germline V and J ends were trimmed by 2 bases and 3 bases, with 8 bases remaining between them. The CDR3 is CASSVLSDTEAFF. In DNA form, the CDR3 reads TGTGCCAGCAGCGTTCTATCTGACACTGAAGCTTTCTTT.

The chain combines TRBV28 with TRBJ1-1; D perhaps matches TRBD1 (6 bases). The V end was cut by 5 bases, the J end by 2 bases, with 12 bases between. The CDR3 consists of 14 residues. Per germline, CDR1 MDHEN and CDR2 SYDVKM. The CDR3 loop reads CASSQPGQNTEAFF. The CDR3, as DNA: TGTGCCAGCAGTCAACCGGGACAAAACACTGAAGCTTTCTTT.

The chain links TRBV4-1 to TRBJ2-3; TRBD1 matches 7 bases. There are 16 residues in the CDR3. The V gene's germline CDR1 is MGHRA and CDR2 YSYEKL. V was clipped by 1 base and J by 6 bases; unmatched bases: 10. The CDR3 DNA follows: TGCGCCAGCAGCCAAGGAAGGGGGCTCGGCCGGGATACGCAGTATTTT. Translation: CASSQGRGLGRDTQYF.

The V and J genes are TRBV2 and TRBJ1-2; D might be TRBD1 (6 bases). This CDR3 is built from 15 residues. Trimming cost V 6 bases and J 4 bases, with 18 bases left between them. Germline V gene data show CDR1 as SNHLY and CDR2 as FYNNEI. CDR3 protein: CASRPAGGRIYGYTF. In DNA, the CDR3 is TGTGCCAGCAGACCGGCGGGGGGCAGAATCTATGGCTACACCTTC. The full variable domain, rest sourced from reference TRBV2 and TRBJ1-2, is EPEVTQTPSHQVTQMGQEVILRCVPISNHLYFYWYRQILGQKVEFLVSFYNNEISEKSEIFDDQFSVERPDGSNFTLKIRSTKLEDSAMYFCASRPAGGRIYGYTFGSGTRLTVV.

This chain links TRBV10-1 with TRBJ2-3, with 10 bases aligning to TRBD2. Germline CDR1 is WNHNN and CDR2 is SYGVQD (reference sequence). The CDR3 spans 17 residues. Trimming took 2 bases from V and 2 from J; bases not matched to a gene: 7. CDR3 nucleotide sequence: TGCGCCAGCAGTGAGCAGCGGGGGGGCCTGTTCACAGATACGCAGTATTTT. Residues: CASSEQRGGLFTDTQYF.

The V call is TRBV5-4, the J call TRBJ2-1; TRBD1 agrees at 7 bases. The V and J ends lost 1 base and 9 bases, in that order; junction bases with no gene match: 10. This CDR3 comprises 15 residues. Germline-derived CDR1 and CDR2 are SGHNT and YYREEE (reference sequence). This chain's CDR3 is CASSLLGGGMSEQFF. Written as DNA, the CDR3 is TGTGCCAGCAGCTTGTTAGGGGGCGGAATGAGTGAGCAGTTCTTC.

The chain combines TRBV11-2 with TRBJ1-1; D call uncertain. Germline CDR1 reads SGHAT; CDR2 reads FQNNGV. Trimming pared 4 bases from V and 3 bases from J, leaving 9 bases between. The CDR3 is made up of 13 amino acids. The CDR3 bases are TGTGCCAGCAGCTCAAATCGGGACACTGAAGCTTTCTTT. As protein: CASSSNRDTEAFF. Filled out from reference TRBV11-2 and TRBJ1-1, the complete variable domain reads EAGVAQSPRYKIIEKRQSVAFWCNPISGHATLYWYQQILGQGPKLLIQFQNNGVVDDSQLPKDRFSAERLKGVDSTLKIQPAKLEDSAVYLCASSSNRDTEAFFGQGTRLTVV.

The rearrangement links TRBV11-2 to TRBJ2-2; D perhaps matches TRBD2 (6 bases). Trimming pared 1 base from V and 6 bases from J, leaving 18 bases between. In germline, CDR1 is SGHAT, CDR2 FQNNGV. The CDR3 extends over 17 amino acids. The CDR3 here is CASSLGRGRRLAGELFF. The CDR3 bases are TGTGCCAGCAGCTTAGGGCGGGGACGGCGTTTAGCCGGGGAGCTGTTTTTT.

This chain links TRBV7-8 with TRBJ2-3; 7 positions agree with TRBD1. After removal of 3 bases from V and 4 bases from J, the junction contained 4 bases not matched to a gene. The CDR3 consists of 14 residues. Germline V gives CDR1 SGHVS, CDR2 FQNEAQ. Written as DNA, the CDR3 is TGTGCCAGCAGCTTGAACAGGGGACCAGATACGCAGTATTTT. Protein sequence: CASSLNRGPDTQYF.

This chain joins TRBV5-1 and TRBJ1-2; 10 nucleotides align to TRBD1. CDR3 length equals 15 residues. Per germline, CDR1 SGHRS and CDR2 YFSETQ. Trimming took 4 bases from V and 4 from J; bases not matched to a gene: 7. The CDR3 nucleotides are TGCGCCAGCAGCCCAGGGACAGGGGATGGCTATGGCTACACCTTC. Amino acids: CASSPGTGDGYGYTF.

The rearrangement links TRBV13 to TRBJ2-1, with 7 bases fitting TRBD1. The germline V gene encodes CDR1 PRHDT and CDR2 FYEKMQ (reference sequence). The J segment lost 1 base and the V segment lost 2 bases, leaving 5 bases of the junction unmatched. The CDR3 spans 16 residues. This CDR3 is CASSLSTGVSYNEQFF. The CDR3 DNA sequence: TGTGCCAGCAGCTTATCCACAGGGGTTTCCTACAATGAGCAGTTCTTC.

V gene TRBV4-1 combines with J gene TRBJ1-1; D not resolved. The CDR3 is made up of 13 amino acids. Germline values: CDR1 MGHRA, CDR2 YSYEKL. Trimming left V 5 bases short and J 4 bases short, with 11 bases between. The CDR3 region is CASSLRLGTEAFF. The DNA for the CDR3 is TGCGCCAGCAGCTTGCGACTTGGCACTGAAGCTTTCTTT.